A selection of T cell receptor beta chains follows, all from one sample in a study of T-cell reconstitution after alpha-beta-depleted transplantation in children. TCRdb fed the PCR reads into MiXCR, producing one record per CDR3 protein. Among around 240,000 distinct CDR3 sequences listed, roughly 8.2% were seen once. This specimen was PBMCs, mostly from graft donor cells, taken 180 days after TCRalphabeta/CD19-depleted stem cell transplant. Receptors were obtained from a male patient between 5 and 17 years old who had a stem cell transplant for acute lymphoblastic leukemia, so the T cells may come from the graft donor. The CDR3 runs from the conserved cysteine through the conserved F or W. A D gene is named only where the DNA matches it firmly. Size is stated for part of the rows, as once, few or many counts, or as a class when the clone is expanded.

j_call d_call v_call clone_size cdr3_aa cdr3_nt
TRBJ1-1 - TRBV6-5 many CASSYRGLTNTEAFF TGTGCCAGCAGTTACCGGGGACTGACCAACACTGAAGCTTTCTTT
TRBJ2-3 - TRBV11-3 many CASSLGRNTDTQYF TGTGCCAGCAGTCTAGGGAGAAACACAGATACGCAGTATTTT
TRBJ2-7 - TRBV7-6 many CASSQGDYYEQYF TGTGCCAGCAGTCAGGGAGACTATTACGAGCAGTACTTC
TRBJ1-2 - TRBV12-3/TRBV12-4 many CASSLSRQPYGYTF TGTGCCAGCAGTTTATCAAGACAACCCTATGGCTACACCTTC
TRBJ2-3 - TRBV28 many CASREGPMVRDNTDTQYF TGTGCCAGCAGGGAGGGGCCGATGGTGCGGGACAACACAGATACGCAGTATTTT
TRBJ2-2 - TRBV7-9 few CASSSFRRDLTGELFF TGTGCCAGCAGCTCTTTTAGACGGGACTTAACCGGGGAGCTGTTTTTT
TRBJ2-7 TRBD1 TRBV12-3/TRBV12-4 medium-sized CASSFGTGNEQYF TGTGCCAGCAGTTTCGGGACAGGGAACGAGCAGTACTTC
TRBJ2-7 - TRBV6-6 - CASSLTLRYEQYF TGTGCCAGCAGCTTAACCCTACGCTACGAGCAGTACTTC
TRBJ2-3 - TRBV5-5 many CASSGGEDYTDTQYF TGTGCCAGCAGCGGAGGGGAGGATTACACAGATACGCAGTATTTT
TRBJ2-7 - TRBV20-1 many CSGGPGPWYEQYF TGCAGTGGGGGCCCAGGTCCCTGGTACGAGCAGTACTTC